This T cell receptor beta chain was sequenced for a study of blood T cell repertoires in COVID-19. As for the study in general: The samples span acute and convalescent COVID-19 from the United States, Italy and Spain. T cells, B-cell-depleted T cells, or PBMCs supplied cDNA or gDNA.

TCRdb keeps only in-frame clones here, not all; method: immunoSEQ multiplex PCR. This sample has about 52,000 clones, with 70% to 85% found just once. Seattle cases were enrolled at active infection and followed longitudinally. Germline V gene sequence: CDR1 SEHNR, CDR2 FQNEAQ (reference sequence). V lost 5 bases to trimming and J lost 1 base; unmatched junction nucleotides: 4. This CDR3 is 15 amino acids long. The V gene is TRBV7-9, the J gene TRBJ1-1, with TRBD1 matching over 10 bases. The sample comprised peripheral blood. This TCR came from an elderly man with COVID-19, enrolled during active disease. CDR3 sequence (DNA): TGTGCCAGCAGCAATAGGGACAGGGGGAACACTGAAGCTTTCTTT. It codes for CASSNRDRGNTEAFF. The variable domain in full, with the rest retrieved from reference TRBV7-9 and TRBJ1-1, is DTGVSQNPRHKITKRGQNVTFRCDPISEHNRLYWYRQTLGQGPEFLTYFQNEAQLEKSRLLSDRFSAERPKGSFSTLEIQRTEQGDSAMYLCASSNRDRGNTEAFFGQGTRLTVV.